The T cell receptor (beta chain) under discussion was sequenced for a study of blood T cell repertoires in COVID-19. Study-wide background: Material from acute and convalescent COVID-19 was sourced from the United States, Italy and Spain.

As handled by the study authors: Scientists estimated how many nucleated cells there were by amplifying reference gene primers. Produced via immunoSEQ multiplex PCR; TCRdb's table is partial and in-frame only. D and trimming were read from the DNA, whereas the V and J calls and clone size are those reported in that table. The repertoire holds around 200,000 clones, with 83% as singletons. CDR1 MNHEY and CDR2 SMNVEV come from the germline V gene (reference sequence). Trimming stripped 5 bases from V and 1 base from J, with 11 bases between. The CDR3 covers 14 residues. The specimen sequenced was peripheral blood. The receptor comes from a woman aged 35 to 49 with active or convalescent COVID-19. The genes are TRBV27 and TRBJ1-1; D possibly corresponds to TRBD1 (6 bases). As DNA, the CDR3 is TGTGCCAGCAGTGAACAGGGATGGAACACTGAAGCTTTCTTT. Protein sequence: CASSEQGWNTEAFF.